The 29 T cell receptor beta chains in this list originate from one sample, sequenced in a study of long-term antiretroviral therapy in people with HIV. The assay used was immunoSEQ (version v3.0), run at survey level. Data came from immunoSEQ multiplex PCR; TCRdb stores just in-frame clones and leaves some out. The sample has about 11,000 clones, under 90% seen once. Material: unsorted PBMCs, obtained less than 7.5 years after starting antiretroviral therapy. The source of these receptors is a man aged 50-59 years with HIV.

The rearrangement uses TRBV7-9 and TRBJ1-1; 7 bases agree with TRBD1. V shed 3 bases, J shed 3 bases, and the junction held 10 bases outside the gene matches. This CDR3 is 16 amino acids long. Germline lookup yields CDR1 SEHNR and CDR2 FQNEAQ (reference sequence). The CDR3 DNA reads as TGTGCCAGCAGCTTCGAACAGGGGTACGGCGACACTGAAGCTTTCTTT. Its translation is CASSFEQGYGDTEAFF.

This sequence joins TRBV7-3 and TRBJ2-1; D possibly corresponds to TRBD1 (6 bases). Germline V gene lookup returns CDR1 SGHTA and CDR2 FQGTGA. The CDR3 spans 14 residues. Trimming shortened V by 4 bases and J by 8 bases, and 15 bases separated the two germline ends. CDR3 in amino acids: CASSSDGGGDEQFF. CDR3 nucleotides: TGTGCCAGCAGCTCCGATGGGGGCGGCGATGAGCAGTTCTTC. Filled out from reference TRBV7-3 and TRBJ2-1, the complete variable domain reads GAGVSQTPSNKVTEKGKYVELRCDPISGHTALYWYRQSLGQGPEFLIYFQGTGAADDSGLPNDRFFAVRPEGSVSTLKIQRTERGDSAVYLCASSSDGGGDEQFFGPGTRLTVL.

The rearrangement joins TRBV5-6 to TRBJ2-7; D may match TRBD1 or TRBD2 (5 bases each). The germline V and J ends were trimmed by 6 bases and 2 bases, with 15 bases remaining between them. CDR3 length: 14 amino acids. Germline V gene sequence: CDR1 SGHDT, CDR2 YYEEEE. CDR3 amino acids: CASTPRAGPYEQYF. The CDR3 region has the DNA TGTGCCAGCACCCCGCGGGCAGGGCCCTACGAGCAGTACTTC.

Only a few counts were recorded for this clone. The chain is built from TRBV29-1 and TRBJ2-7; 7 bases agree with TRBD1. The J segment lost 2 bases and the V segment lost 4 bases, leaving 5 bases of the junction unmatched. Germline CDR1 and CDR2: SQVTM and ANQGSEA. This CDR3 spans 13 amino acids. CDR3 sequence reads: CSVVGTATYEQYF. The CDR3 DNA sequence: TGCAGCGTTGTAGGGACAGCCACCTACGAGCAGTACTTC.

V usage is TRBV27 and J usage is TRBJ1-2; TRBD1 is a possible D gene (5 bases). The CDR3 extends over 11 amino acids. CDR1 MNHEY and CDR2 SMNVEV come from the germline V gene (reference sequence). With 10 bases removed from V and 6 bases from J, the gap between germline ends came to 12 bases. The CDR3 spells CATSGSDGYTF. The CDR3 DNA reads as TGTGCCACCTCAGGGTCGGATGGCTACACCTTC.

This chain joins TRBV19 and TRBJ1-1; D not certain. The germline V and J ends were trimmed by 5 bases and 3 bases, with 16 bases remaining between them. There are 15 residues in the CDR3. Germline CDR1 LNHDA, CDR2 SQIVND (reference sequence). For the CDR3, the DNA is TGTGCCAGTAGTGTTAAGGACGGCGGGTACACTGAAGCTTTCTTT. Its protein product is CASSVKDGGYTEAFF.

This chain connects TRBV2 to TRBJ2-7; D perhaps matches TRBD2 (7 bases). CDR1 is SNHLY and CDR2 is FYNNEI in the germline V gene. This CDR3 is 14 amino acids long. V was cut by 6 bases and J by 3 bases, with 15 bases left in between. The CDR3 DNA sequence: TGTGCCAGCAGACCTAGGGGGGGGGTCTACGAGCAGTACTTC. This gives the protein CASRPRGGVYEQYF.

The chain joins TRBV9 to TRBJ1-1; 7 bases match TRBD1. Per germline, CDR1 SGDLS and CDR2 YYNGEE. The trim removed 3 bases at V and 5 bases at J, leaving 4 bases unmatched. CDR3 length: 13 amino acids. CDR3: CASSAGTVTEAFF. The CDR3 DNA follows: TGTGCCAGCAGCGCCGGGACAGTTACTGAAGCTTTCTTT. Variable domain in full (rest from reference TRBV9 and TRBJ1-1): DSGVTQTPKHLITATGQRVTLRCSPRSGDLSVYWYQQSLDQGLQFLIQYYNGEERAKGNILERFSAQQFPDLHSELNLSSLELGDSALYFCASSAGTVTEAFFGQGTRLTVV.

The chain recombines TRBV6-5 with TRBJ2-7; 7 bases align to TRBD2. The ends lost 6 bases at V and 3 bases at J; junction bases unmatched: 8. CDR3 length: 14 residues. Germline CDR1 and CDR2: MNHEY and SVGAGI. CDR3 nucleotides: TGTGCCAGCAGGCAAGCGGGGTACGGCTACGAGCAGTACTTC. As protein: CASRQAGYGYEQYF.

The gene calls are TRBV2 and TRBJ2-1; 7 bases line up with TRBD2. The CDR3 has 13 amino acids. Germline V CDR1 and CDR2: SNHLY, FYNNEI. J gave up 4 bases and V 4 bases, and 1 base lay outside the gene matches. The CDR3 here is CASSGGGYNEQFF. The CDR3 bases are TGTGCCAGCAGTGGGGGGGGGTACAATGAGCAGTTCTTC.

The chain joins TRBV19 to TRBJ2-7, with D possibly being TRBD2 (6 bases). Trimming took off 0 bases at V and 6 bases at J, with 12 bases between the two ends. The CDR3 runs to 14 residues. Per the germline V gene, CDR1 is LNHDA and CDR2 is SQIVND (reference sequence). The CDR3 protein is CASSIDREQLEQYF. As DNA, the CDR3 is TGTGCCAGTAGTATAGATCGGGAGCAGCTCGAGCAGTACTTC.

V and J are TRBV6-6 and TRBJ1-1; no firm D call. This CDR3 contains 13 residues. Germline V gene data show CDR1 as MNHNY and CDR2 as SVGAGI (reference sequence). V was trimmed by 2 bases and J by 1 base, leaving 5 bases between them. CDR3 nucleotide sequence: TGTGCCAGCAGTTACAGGCAGAACACTGAAGCTTTCTTT. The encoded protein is CASSYRQNTEAFF.

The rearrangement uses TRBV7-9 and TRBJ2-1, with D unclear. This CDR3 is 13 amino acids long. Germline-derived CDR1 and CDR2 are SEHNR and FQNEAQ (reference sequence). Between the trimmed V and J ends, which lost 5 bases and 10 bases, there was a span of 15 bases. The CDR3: CASSTKPADEQFF. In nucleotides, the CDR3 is TGTGCCAGCAGCACGAAACCTGCAGACGAGCAGTTCTTC.

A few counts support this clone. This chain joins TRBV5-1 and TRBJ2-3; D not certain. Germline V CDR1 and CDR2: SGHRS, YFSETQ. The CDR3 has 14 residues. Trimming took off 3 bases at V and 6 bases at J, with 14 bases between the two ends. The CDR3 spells CASSSVSLRDTQYF. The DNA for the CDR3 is TGCGCCAGCAGCTCGGTCAGTCTACGGGATACGCAGTATTTT.

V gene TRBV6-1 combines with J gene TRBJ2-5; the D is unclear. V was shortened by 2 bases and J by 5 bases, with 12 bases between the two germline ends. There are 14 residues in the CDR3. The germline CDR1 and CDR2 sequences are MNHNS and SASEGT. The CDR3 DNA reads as TGTGCCAGCAGTGAACTACAGAATCTTGAGACCCAGTACTTC. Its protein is CASSELQNLETQYF.

The CDR3 reads CASDVGGDSPLHF. The CDR3 DNA reads TGTGCCAGTGATGTGGGGGGGGATTCACCCCTCCACTTT. This chain joins TRBV2 and TRBJ1-6; D is perhaps TRBD1 (5 bases). Trimming pared 9 bases from V and 8 bases from J, leaving 14 bases between. Looked up from germline, CDR1 is SNHLY and CDR2 is FYNNEI. CDR3 length: 13 amino acids.

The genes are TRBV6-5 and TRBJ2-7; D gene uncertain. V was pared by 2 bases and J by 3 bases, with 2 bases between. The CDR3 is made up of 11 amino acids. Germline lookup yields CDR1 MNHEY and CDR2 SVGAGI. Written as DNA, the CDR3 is TGTGCCAGCAGTTACATCTACGAGCAGTACTTC. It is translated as CASSYIYEQYF.

The CDR3 DNA reads TGCAGCGTCAAAGGTGGGACAACCTACGAGCAGTACTTC. Its translation: CSVKGGTTYEQYF. The rearrangement uses TRBV29-1 and TRBJ2-7; a weak D match, TRBD1 (6 bases). V was clipped by 6 bases and J by 2 bases, with 14 bases between them. Germline V gene lookup returns CDR1 SQVTM and CDR2 ANQGSEA. The CDR3 totals 13 residues.

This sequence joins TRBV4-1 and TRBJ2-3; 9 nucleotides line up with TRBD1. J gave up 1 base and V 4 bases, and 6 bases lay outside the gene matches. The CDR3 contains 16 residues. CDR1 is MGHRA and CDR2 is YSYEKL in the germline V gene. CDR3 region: CASSLFGQGRTDTQYF. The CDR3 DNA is TGCGCCAGCAGCCTATTTGGACAGGGGCGCACAGATACGCAGTATTTT.

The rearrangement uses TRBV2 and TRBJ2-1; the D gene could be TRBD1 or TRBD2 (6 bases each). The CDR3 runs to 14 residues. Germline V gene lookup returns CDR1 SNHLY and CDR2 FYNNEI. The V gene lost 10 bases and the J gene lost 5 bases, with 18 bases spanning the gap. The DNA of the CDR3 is TGTGCCACCTGGGGGGCCATCCAGGACAATGAGCAGTTCTTC. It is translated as CATWGAIQDNEQFF.

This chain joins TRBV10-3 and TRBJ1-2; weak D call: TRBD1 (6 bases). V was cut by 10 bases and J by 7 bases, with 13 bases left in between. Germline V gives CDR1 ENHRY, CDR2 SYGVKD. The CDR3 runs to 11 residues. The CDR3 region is CATQGNGGYTF. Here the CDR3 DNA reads TGTGCCACACAGGGTAACGGTGGCTACACCTTC.

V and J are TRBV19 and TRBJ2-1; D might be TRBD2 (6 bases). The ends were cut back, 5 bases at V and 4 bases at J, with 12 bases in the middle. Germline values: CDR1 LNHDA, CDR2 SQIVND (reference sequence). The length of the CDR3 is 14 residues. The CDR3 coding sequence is TGTGCCAGTAGTCGGACTAACCTTTACAATGAGCAGTTCTTC. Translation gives CASSRTNLYNEQFF.

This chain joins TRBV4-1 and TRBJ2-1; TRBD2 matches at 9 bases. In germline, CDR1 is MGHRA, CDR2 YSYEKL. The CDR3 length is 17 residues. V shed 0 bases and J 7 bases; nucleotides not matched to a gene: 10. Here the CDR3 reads CASSQESEASGANEQFF. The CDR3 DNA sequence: TGCGCCAGCAGCCAAGAGTCTGAGGCTAGCGGGGCTAATGAGCAGTTCTTC.

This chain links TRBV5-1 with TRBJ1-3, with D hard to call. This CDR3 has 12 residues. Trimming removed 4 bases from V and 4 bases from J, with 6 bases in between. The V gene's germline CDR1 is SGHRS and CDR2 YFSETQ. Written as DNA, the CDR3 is TGCGCCAGCAGCCCCGAGGGAAACACCATATATTTT. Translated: CASSPEGNTIYF.

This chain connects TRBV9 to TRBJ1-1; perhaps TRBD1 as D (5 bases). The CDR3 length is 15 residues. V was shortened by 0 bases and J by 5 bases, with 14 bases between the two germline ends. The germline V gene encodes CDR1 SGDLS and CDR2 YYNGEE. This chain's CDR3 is CASSVGSARVTEAFF. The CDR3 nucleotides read TGTGCCAGCAGCGTAGGATCCGCCAGGGTGACTGAAGCTTTCTTT.

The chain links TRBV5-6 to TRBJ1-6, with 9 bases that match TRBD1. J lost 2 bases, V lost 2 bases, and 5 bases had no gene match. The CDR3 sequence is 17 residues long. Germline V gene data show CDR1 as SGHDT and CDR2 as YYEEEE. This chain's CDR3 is CASSFRDRDTYNSPLHF. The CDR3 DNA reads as TGTGCCAGCAGCTTCCGGGACAGGGACACCTATAATTCACCCCTCCACTTT.

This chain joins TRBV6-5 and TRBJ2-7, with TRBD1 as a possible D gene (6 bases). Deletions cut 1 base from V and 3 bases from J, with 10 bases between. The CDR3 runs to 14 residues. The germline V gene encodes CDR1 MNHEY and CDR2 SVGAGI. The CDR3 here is CASSYWSRGYEQYF. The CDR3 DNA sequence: TGTGCCAGCAGTTACTGGAGCAGGGGCTACGAGCAGTACTTC.

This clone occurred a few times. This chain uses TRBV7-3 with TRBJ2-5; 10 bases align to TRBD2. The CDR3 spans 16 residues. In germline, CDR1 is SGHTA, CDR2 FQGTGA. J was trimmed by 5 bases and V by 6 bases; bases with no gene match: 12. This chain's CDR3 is CASSYGLAGVGETQYF. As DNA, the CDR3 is TGTGCCAGCAGTTATGGGCTAGCGGGGGTGGGGGAGACCCAGTACTTC. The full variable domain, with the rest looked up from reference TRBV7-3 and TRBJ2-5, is GAGVSQTPSNKVTEKGKYVELRCDPISGHTALYWYRQSLGQGPEFLIYFQGTGAADDSGLPNDRFFAVRPEGSVSTLKIQRTERGDSAVYLCASSYGLAGVGETQYFGPGTRLLVL.

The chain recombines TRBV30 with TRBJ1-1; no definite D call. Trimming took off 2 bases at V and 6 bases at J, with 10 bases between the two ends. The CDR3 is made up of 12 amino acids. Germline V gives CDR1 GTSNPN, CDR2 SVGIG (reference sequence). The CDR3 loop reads CAWSQANAEAFF. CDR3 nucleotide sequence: TGTGCCTGGAGTCAAGCTAACGCTGAAGCTTTCTTT. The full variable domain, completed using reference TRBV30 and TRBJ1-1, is SQTIHQWPATLVQPVGSPLSLECTVEGTSNPNLYWYRQAAGRGLQLLFYSVGIGQISSEVPQNLSASRPQDRQFILSSKKLLLSDSGFYLCAWSQANAEAFFGQGTRLTVV.